What follows describes a single T cell receptor beta chain. TCRdb reprocessed the 5' RACE reads with MiXCR, giving one entry per CDR3 protein. The repertoire includes about 360,000 distinct CDR3 sequences, 20% to 25% of them detected once, and around 12% sits in the top ten. The sample belongs to a study of CD8 T cells in ankylosing spondylitis. Per the germline V gene, CDR1 is SGDLS and CDR2 is YYNGEE. CDR3 length equals 15 residues. Trimming took 3 bases from V and 3 from J, leaving 15 bases between them. The source is a male donor with ankylosing spondylitis or in good health (not recorded which). The chain employs TRBV9 and TRBJ2-5; D may match TRBD1 or TRBD2 (5 bases each). Sequencing used blood, either unsorted or a sorted T cell fraction (not recorded which). The CDR3 reads CASSAEGRQKETQYF. CDR3 coding DNA: TGTGCCAGCAGCGCCGAAGGGAGACAGAAAGAGACCCAGTACTTC.